This T cell receptor beta chain was found in a study of PD-1 blockade in classical Hodgkin lymphoma. Across the whole study: Once every 2 weeks, patients received intravenous nivolumab at 3 mg/kg.

Clones were read by immunoSEQ multiplex PCR, and TCRdb kept only the in-frame ones, dropping some. This table has 40,000 to 50,000 clones, about 88% appearing once. Findings and limits, study-wide: Whoever responded completely had baseline diversity much like that seen in newly diagnosed patients. Nothing has yet pinned down what causes the repertoire differences, possibly disease activity or prior therapy.

V lost 4 bases and J lost 6; bases outside the gene matches: 16. Germline V lookup: CDR1 SGHRS, CDR2 YFSETQ. The CDR3 spans 18 residues. Comments on this clone: The target antigen is unknown.

Brentuximab vedotin exposure varied, and every patient relapsed after autologous stem cell transplantation. This TCR was recovered from a human donor with classical Hodgkin lymphoma. This chain connects TRBV5-1 to TRBJ1-6; 7 positions agree with TRBD1. The input for sequencing was peripheral blood mononuclear cells (PBMCs), taken before the second cycle of nivolumab. The CDR3 is CASSRDSRNPWLNSPLHF. In nucleotides, the CDR3 is TGCGCCAGCAGCCGGGACAGCCGGAACCCTTGGCTTAATTCACCCCTCCACTTT. Full variable domain (rest looked up from reference TRBV5-1 and TRBJ1-6): KAGVTQTPRYLIKTRGQQVTLSCSPISGHRSVSWYQQTPGQGLQFLFEYFSETQRNKGNFPGRFSGRQFSNSRSEMNVSTLELGDSALYLCASSRDSRNPWLNSPLHFGNGTRLTVT.